Reported below is one T cell receptor (beta chain). Only in-frame clones appear in the TCRdb table, and some are missing; sequencing was by immunoSEQ multiplex PCR. The repertoire consists of some 76,000 clones, with about nine tenths occurring once and the leading ten covering around 2.2%. This sample is part of a study of lymphopenia after photon versus proton radiotherapy. Germline values: CDR1 MNHEY, CDR2 SMNVEV (reference sequence). This CDR3 spans 13 amino acids. Trimming pared 4 bases from V and 2 bases from J, leaving 9 bases between. The sequence derives from a middle-aged woman with cholangiocarcinoma. This sequence joins TRBV27 and TRBJ2-7; D unclear. The material sequenced was peripheral blood, taken from a patient treated with photon-based radiotherapy. The CDR3 DNA reads as TGTGCCAGCAGTTCTCATGAGACCTACGAGCAGTACTTC. Protein product: CASSSHETYEQYF.